The entry that follows covers one T cell receptor (beta chain) sequence. Its cognate antigen is unknown. Measured with immunoSEQ multiplex PCR; TCRdb has only the in-frame clones, and not every one. The sample yields 90,000 to 150,000 clones, around 93% seen once. The CDR3 has 14 amino acids. V lost 4 bases, J lost 2 bases, and 9 bases lay in between. Germline V gene lookup returns CDR1 MGHRA and CDR2 YSYEKL. This specimen belongs to a study of graft-versus-host responses after intestinal transplantation. Looking at the study overall: Recipients uniformly received anti-thymocyte globulin induction, followed by tacrolimus and steroids for two to four years. Study findings and constraints: There were GvH clones found in recipient marrow, and some of them appeared first in ileum or blood.

This chain connects TRBV4-1 to TRBJ2-1; D may be TRBD1 (6 bases). The TCR sequence derives from a human donor who received an intestinal transplant. Sequences were derived from unstimulated CD4+ T cells sorted from spleen or lymph node cells, sampled before intestinal transplant. CDR3 in DNA: TGCGCCAGCAGCCTACAGGGCCCCTACAATGAGCAGTTCTTC. Translated, it gives CASSLQGPYNEQFF.